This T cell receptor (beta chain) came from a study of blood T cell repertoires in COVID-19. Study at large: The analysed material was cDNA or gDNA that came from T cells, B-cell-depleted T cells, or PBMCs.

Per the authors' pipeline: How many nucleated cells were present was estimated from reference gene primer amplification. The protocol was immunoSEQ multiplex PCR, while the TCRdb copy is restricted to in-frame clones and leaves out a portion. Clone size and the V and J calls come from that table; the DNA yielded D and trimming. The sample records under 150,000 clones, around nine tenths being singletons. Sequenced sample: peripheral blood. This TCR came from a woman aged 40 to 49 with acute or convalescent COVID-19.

The CDR3 protein is CASSYQSGTGTEKLFF. CDR3 bases: TGCGCCAGCAGCTATCAATCCGGGACAGGAACTGAAAAACTGTTTTTT. The chain couples TRBV5-1 to TRBJ1-4, with 8 bases aligning to TRBD1. With 3 bases clipped from V and 7 bases from J, the junction kept 11 bases outside the gene matches. Germline V gene data show CDR1 as SGHRS and CDR2 as YFSETQ. The CDR3 runs to 16 residues.